The 23 T cell receptor beta chains below all came from one sample that was sequenced in a study of cytomegalovirus exposure and HLA in healthy donors (dated by TCRdb to the late 2010s). Library preparation used the immunoSEQ multiplex PCR assay. The multiplex PCR relied on a mix of 60 forward primers for TCR Vbeta segments and 13 reverse primers for TCR Jbeta segments. TCRdb limited this immuneACCESS table to in-frame rearrangements with V and J called. A share of clones is missing; checked studies link under half to unresolved V genes, and the rest is unexplained. The sample table holds roughly 160,000 clones, of which 65% to 80% were seen once. About 4.5% of the sample is held by the ten biggest clonotypes. Input material: PBMCs. All receptors derive from a man between 40 and 49 years old in good health and CMV-seronegative.

The chain links TRBV29-1 to TRBJ1-2; D perhaps matches TRBD1 (6 bases). CDR1 and CDR2 from the germline V gene are SQVTM and ANQGSEA. This CDR3 is 13 amino acids long. V was clipped by 4 bases and J by 8 bases, with 17 bases between them. The CDR3 is CSVVRAGEPGYTF. The CDR3 DNA is TGCAGCGTTGTCAGGGCAGGGGAGCCCGGCTACACCTTC.

The genes are TRBV7-9 and TRBJ2-3, with 8 nucleotides matching TRBD2. CDR1 and CDR2 from the germline V gene are SEHNR and FQNEAQ (reference sequence). Germline trimming cut 0 bases from V and 5 bases from J; bases unmatched to any gene: 10. CDR3 length: 17 residues. CDR3 loop: CASSLAQRGGRGDTQYF. The CDR3 DNA sequence: TGTGCCAGCAGCTTAGCGCAACGGGGGGGCCGAGGAGATACGCAGTATTTT.

The CDR3 reads CASSLGQTYNEQFF. The CDR3 nucleotides are TGCGCCAGCAGCTTGGGACAAACCTACAATGAGCAGTTCTTC. The gene calls are TRBV5-1 and TRBJ2-1; D is undetermined. Trimming shortened V by 0 bases and J by 2 bases, and 6 bases separated the two germline ends. CDR1 and CDR2 (germline): SGHRS, YFSETQ. The CDR3 totals 14 residues. Full variable domain (remainder filled in from reference TRBV5-1 and TRBJ2-1): KAGVTQTPRYLIKTRGQQVTLSCSPISGHRSVSWYQQTPGQGLQFLFEYFSETQRNKGNFPGRFSGRQFSNSRSEMNVSTLELGDSALYLCASSLGQTYNEQFFGPGTRLTVL.

The chain couples TRBV11-2 to TRBJ2-1; tentatively, D is TRBD2 (7 bases). The CDR3 runs to 14 residues. V was cut by 7 bases and J by 9 bases, with 19 bases left in between. Germline assignment: CDR1 SGHAT and CDR2 FQNNGV. CDR3 sequence: CASNPVGGQFEQFF. Here the CDR3 DNA reads TGTGCCAGCAACCCCGTCGGGGGGCAGTTTGAGCAGTTCTTC.

This rearrangement joins TRBV9 to TRBJ2-1, with D uncertain. V was shortened by 4 bases and J by 9 bases, with 11 bases between the two germline ends. CDR3 size: 12 residues. The germline V gene has CDR1 SGDLS and CDR2 YYNGEE. The CDR3 DNA reads TGTGCCAGCAGCCCCGGTTCTCTTGAGCAGTTCTTC. It translates to CASSPGSLEQFF.

This clone was counted a single time. This chain uses TRBV5-1 with TRBJ1-4; unclear D gene. The CDR3 is 14 amino acids. Trimming cost V 4 bases and J 4 bases, with 11 bases left between them. From germline, CDR1 is SGHRS and CDR2 YFSETQ. CDR3 protein: CASSPRTDNEKLFF. Written as DNA, the CDR3 is TGCGCCAGCAGCCCCCGGACTGATAATGAAAAACTGTTTTTT. The variable domain in full, completed from reference TRBV5-1 and TRBJ1-4, reads KAGVTQTPRYLIKTRGQQVTLSCSPISGHRSVSWYQQTPGQGLQFLFEYFSETQRNKGNFPGRFSGRQFSNSRSEMNVSTLELGDSALYLCASSPRTDNEKLFFGSGTQLSVL.

The genes are TRBV5-8 and TRBJ1-2; no reliable D call. The CDR3 is made up of 11 amino acids. CDR1 and CDR2 (germline): SGHTS, YDEGEE. Deletions cut 6 bases from V and 3 bases from J, with 6 bases between. The DNA of the CDR3 is TGTGCCAGCACAGCGGACTATGGCTACACCTTC. Amino acids: CASTADYGYTF.

With respect to this clone: Other DNA sequences within the sample encode an identical CDR3. The chain combines TRBV2 with TRBJ1-2; D uncertain. There are 13 residues in the CDR3. Between the trimmed V and J ends, which lost 3 bases and 2 bases, there was a span of 7 bases. Germline CDR1 SNHLY, CDR2 FYNNEI. CDR3 region: CASSESGNYGYTF. The CDR3 DNA follows: TGTGCCAGCAGTGAGTCGGGGAACTATGGCTACACCTTC.

V gene TRBV11-1 combines with J gene TRBJ2-3; 11 positions agree with TRBD2. V was pared by 5 bases and J by 1 base, with 5 bases of the junction left unmatched. Germline assignment: CDR1 SGHAT and CDR2 FQDESV (reference sequence). The CDR3 is 16 amino acids. The CDR3 reads CASSTGTSGRTDTQYF. The CDR3, as DNA: TGTGCCAGCAGCACGGGGACTAGCGGACGCACAGATACGCAGTATTTT.

The chain recombines TRBV9 with TRBJ2-3; possibly TRBD2 for D (6 bases). Trimming shortened V by 0 bases and J by 12 bases, and 14 bases separated the two germline ends. Germline CDR1 and CDR2: SGDLS and YYNGEE. The CDR3 is made up of 13 amino acids. This CDR3 is CASSVGGSGVQYF. For the CDR3, the DNA is TGTGCCAGCAGCGTAGGGGGTAGCGGTGTTCAGTATTTT.

In this sample, this clone turned up a few times. The V gene is TRBV6-5, the J gene TRBJ2-1, with a possible D match to TRBD2 (7 bases). This CDR3 has 13 residues. Germline V gives CDR1 MNHEY, CDR2 SVGAGI. The V end lost 4 bases, the J end lost 7 bases, and 11 bases lay between the germline ends. The CDR3 loop is CASSWGGKNEQFF. CDR3 sequence (DNA): TGTGCCAGCAGTTGGGGGGGCAAAAATGAGCAGTTCTTC.

The V gene is TRBV4-1, the J gene TRBJ1-4; weak D call: TRBD1 (6 bases). Germline assignment: CDR1 MGHRA and CDR2 YSYEKL. Trimming cost V 0 bases and J 8 bases, with 13 bases left between them. The CDR3 length is 15 residues. Written as DNA, the CDR3 is TGCGCCAGCAGCCAAGATCCCCAGGGGTGGGAAAAACTGTTTTTT. Residues: CASSQDPQGWEKLFF.

V usage is TRBV5-1 and J usage is TRBJ1-3; the D gene is possibly TRBD1 (6 bases). The V end lost 4 bases, the J end lost 3 bases, and 17 bases lay between the germline ends. The CDR3 covers 16 residues. Germline V gene sequence: CDR1 SGHRS, CDR2 YFSETQ. The CDR3 DNA follows: TGCGCCAGCAGCATGGCCGGGACAATCGGTGGAAACACCATATATTTT. This sequence encodes CASSMAGTIGGNTIYF. Full variable domain (remainder filled in from reference TRBV5-1 and TRBJ1-3): KAGVTQTPRYLIKTRGQQVTLSCSPISGHRSVSWYQQTPGQGLQFLFEYFSETQRNKGNFPGRFSGRQFSNSRSEMNVSTLELGDSALYLCASSMAGTIGGNTIYFGEGSWLTVV.

The table lists this clone with a count of one. The rearrangement links TRBV29-1 to TRBJ1-2; 11 positions agree with TRBD1. Germline lookup yields CDR1 SQVTM and CDR2 ANQGSEA. The CDR3 spans 14 residues. J was trimmed by 6 bases and V by 0 bases; bases with no gene match: 3. The CDR3 coding sequence is TGCAGCGTTGAAGATGGGACAGGGGGAAATGGCTACACCTTC. This translates into CSVEDGTGGNGYTF.

The chain combines TRBV19 with TRBJ2-7; D not resolved. CDR3 length: 13 residues. Germline CDR1 LNHDA, CDR2 SQIVND (reference sequence). V was shortened by 5 bases and J by 1 base, with 9 bases between the two germline ends. CDR3 sequence reads: CASSLTQSYEQYF. The CDR3, as DNA: TGTGCCAGTAGTCTCACTCAATCCTACGAGCAGTACTTC.

The V gene is TRBV6-5, the J gene TRBJ2-2; TRBD1 is a possible D gene (6 bases). V was shortened by 11 bases and J by 4 bases, with 11 bases between the two germline ends. The germline V gene encodes CDR1 MNHEY and CDR2 SVGAGI. This CDR3 is 12 amino acids long. The CDR3 DNA reads as TGTGCCGGACGGGACACCACCGGGGAGCTGTTTTTT. It codes for CAGRDTTGELFF.

In DNA, the CDR3 is TGTGCCAGCAGCATATATGGCCCAGGAAGCGAGCAGTACTTC. Protein sequence: CASSIYGPGSEQYF. The rearrangement uses TRBV7-8 and TRBJ2-7; the D is unclear. Trimming stripped 5 bases from V and 6 bases from J, with 17 bases between. This CDR3 has 14 amino acids. The germline V gene has CDR1 SGHVS and CDR2 FQNEAQ.

The chain couples TRBV2 to TRBJ1-4; D is unclear. V was cut by 11 bases and J by 0 bases, with 4 bases left in between. CDR1 and CDR2 from the germline V gene are SNHLY and FYNNEI. This CDR3 contains 11 residues. For the CDR3, the DNA is TGTGCCCTAGCAACTAATGAAAAACTGTTTTTT. Translation: CALATNEKLFF.

The J gene is TRBJ1-3, the V gene TRBV2; D ambiguous. The CDR3 totals 12 residues. Germline lookup yields CDR1 SNHLY and CDR2 FYNNEI. Trimming pared 7 bases from V and 0 bases from J, leaving 4 bases between. The CDR3 DNA reads TGTGCCAGCACGTACTCTGGAAACACCATATATTTT. It specifies CASTYSGNTIYF.

The chain couples TRBV13 to TRBJ1-1; no clear D gene. The CDR3 has 13 residues. V lost 3 bases and J lost 3, with 8 bases in between. The germline CDR1 and CDR2 sequences are PRHDT and FYEKMQ (reference sequence). The CDR3: CASSFEGDTEAFF. The CDR3 region has the DNA TGTGCCAGCAGCTTTGAGGGAGACACTGAAGCTTTCTTT.

The genes are TRBV5-3 and TRBJ1-1; D remains unclear. TRBV5-3 is an open reading frame, and its role is uncertain. There are 16 residues in the CDR3. The V end was cut by 0 bases, the J end by 2 bases, with 14 bases between. The CDR3 coding sequence is TGTGCCAGAAGCTTGGCTCGGGAGGGCCAAAACACTGAAGCTTTCTTT. Protein: CARSLAREGQNTEAFF.

This clone has just a few counts. V usage is TRBV27 and J usage is TRBJ2-7, with 8 bases aligning to TRBD1. Trimming at V came to 3 bases and at J to 3 bases, leaving 1 base not matched to a gene. This CDR3 region has 13 residues. The germline CDR1 and CDR2 sequences are MNHEY and SMNVEV (reference sequence). This CDR3 reads CASSFGQGYEQYF. Written as DNA, the CDR3 is TGTGCCAGCAGTTTCGGACAGGGCTACGAGCAGTACTTC.

V is TRBV5-1 and J is TRBJ2-7; 11 bases match TRBD1. J was trimmed by 4 bases and V by 2 bases; bases with no gene match: 2. CDR3 length: 14 amino acids. CDR1 is SGHRS and CDR2 is YFSETQ in the germline V gene. For the CDR3, the DNA is TGCGCCAGCAGCTTCGGGACAGGGGGGTACGAGCAGTACTTC. Protein sequence: CASSFGTGGYEQYF.